The source of this T cell receptor beta chain is a study of blood T cells in healthy people across ages. On the study more broadly: Capture by template switching was about one barcoded beta molecule per two T cells. Study observations and caveats: Estimated diversity across one million T cells was deemed an underestimate.

This clonotype was detected only a few times. Its antigen is still unknown. The CDR3 length is 13 residues. The V segment lost 5 bases and the J segment 3 bases; nucleotides outside the gene matches: 6. Germline V gene sequence: CDR1 GTSNPN, CDR2 SVGIG (reference sequence). Next came a second PCR, run for about 7 to 12 cycles, which used a sample-barcoded 5' primer along with a J-beta primer mix. A 12-random-nucleotide template-switch adaptor tagged each cDNA molecule. MiXCR was run by TCRdb on the 5' RACE reads, yielding one entry per CDR3 protein. The data hold more than 650,000 distinct CDR3 sequences, with approximately 21% observed a single time. Total RNA, at least 5 micrograms per sample, came from PBMCs.

The chain couples TRBV30 to TRBJ1-2, with TRBD1 identical over 7 bases. The receptor comes from a man between 65 and 80 years old in good health. Sequencing was done on a sample of blood. In DNA form, the CDR3 reads TGTGCCTGGTCACGACAGGGATACTATGGCTACACCTTC. It specifies CAWSRQGYYGYTF.